This TCR beta chain was retrieved from a study of blood T cell repertoires in COVID-19. Study-level information: The United States, Italy and Spain provided the acute and convalescent COVID-19 samples.

TCRdb's table, derived via immunoSEQ multiplex PCR, lists solely in-frame clones and lacks some. The repertoire holds roughly 80,000 clones, approximately 85% seen once, with 27% in the top ten. CDR3 length: 16 amino acids. The germline V gene encodes CDR1 SGHRS and CDR2 YFSETQ. J lost 2 bases, V lost 0 bases, and 2 bases had no gene match. Sequences were obtained from peripheral blood. The rearrangement links TRBV5-1 to TRBJ2-6; 7 bases fit TRBD2. The clonotype originates from a human donor in a cohort sampled during active COVID-19. This chain's CDR3 is CASSLGAGAGANVLTF. In nucleotides, the CDR3 is TGCGCCAGCAGCTTGGGCGCGGGGGCTGGGGCCAACGTCCTGACTTTC.